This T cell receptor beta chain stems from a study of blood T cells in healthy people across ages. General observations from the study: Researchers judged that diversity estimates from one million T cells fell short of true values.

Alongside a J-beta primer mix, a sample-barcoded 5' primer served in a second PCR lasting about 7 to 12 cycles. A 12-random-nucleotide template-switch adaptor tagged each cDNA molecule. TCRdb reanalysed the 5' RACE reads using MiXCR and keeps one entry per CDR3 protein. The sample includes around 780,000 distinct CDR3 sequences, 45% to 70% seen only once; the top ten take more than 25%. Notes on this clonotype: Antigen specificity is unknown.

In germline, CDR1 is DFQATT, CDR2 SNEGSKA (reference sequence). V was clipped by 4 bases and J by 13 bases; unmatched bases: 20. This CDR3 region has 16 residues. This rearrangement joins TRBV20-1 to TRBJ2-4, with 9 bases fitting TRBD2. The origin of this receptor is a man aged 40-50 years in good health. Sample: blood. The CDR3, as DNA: TGCAGTGCTACTGTAATCGCGGGAGGGCTTATCGATGAGCAGTACTTC. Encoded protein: CSATVIAGGLIDEQYF.